Sequencing of this TCR beta chain was carried out in a study of Ad26.COV2.S vaccination and SARS-CoV-2 variants. Study information: Ad26.COV2.S, an intramuscular injection, was given once or twice 56 days apart.

Described treatment: approximately 18 received Ad26.COV2.S at low or high dose, single or two shots; 5 received placebo; per-sample allocation not given. Samples came from day 63 after the first vaccine or placebo injection. The donor's status was that of an adult aged 18-55 years in Boston. Sequencing was performed with immunoSEQ multiplex PCR; in TCRdb, only in-frame clones are kept and a portion is missing. Altogether around 450,000 clones are present, around 91% being singletons, with the ten largest covering approximately 4.5%. J gave up 3 bases and V 1 base, and 6 bases lay outside the gene matches. This CDR3 is built from 15 residues. CDR1 and CDR2 from the germline V gene are LGHNA and YSLEER.

This sample comprised peripheral blood, obtained in a trial of Ad26.COV2.S vaccine versus placebo. This receptor was obtained from a person aged 18-65 years who received the Ad26.COV2.S COVID-19 vaccine or a placebo. The rearrangement links TRBV4-3 to TRBJ2-7; 7 bases map to TRBD1. As DNA, the CDR3 is TGCGCCAGCAGCCAAGGTCTAGGGGGCGGCTACGAGCAGTACTTC. Translation: CASSQGLGGGYEQYF.